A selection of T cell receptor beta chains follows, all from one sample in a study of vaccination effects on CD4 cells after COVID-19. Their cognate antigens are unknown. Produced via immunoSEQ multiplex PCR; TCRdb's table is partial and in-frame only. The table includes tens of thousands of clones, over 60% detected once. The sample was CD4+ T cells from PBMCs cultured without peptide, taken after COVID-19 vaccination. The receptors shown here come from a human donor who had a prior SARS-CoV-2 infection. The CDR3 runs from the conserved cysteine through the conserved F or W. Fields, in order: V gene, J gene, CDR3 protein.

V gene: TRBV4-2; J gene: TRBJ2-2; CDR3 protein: CASSQDWGKGELFF
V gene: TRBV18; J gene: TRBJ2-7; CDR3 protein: CASSPPGRNKGLDEQYF
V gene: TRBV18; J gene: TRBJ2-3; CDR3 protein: CASSPTWAGTDTQYF
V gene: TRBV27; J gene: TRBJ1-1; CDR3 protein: CASSPQDGRNTEAFF
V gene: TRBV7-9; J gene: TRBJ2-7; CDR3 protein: CASSLAFSEQYF
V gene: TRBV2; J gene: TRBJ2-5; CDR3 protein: CARGAGIETQYF
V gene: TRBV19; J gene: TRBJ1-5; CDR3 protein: CASSMGPTRDQPQHF
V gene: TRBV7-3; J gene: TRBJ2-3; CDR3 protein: CASSLRPRGTATDTQYF
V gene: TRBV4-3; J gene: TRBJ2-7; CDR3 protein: CASSQRVYHEQYF
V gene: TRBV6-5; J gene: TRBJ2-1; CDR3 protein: CASSYSVAGGYNEQFF
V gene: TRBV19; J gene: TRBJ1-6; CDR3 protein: CASSSRQGHVGSPLHF
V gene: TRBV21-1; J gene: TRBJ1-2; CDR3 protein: CASSKGRSYYGYTF
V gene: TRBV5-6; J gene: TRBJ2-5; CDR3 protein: CASSLNLQGGETQYF
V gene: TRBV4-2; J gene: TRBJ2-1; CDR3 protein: CASSQDRLTSGGPNEQFF
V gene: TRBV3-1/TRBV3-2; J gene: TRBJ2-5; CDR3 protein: CASSSGTSGPYQETQYF
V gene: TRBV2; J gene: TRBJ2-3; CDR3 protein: CASSFLGSGTVDTQYF
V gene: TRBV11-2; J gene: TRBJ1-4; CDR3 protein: CASSPGWGGGEKLFF
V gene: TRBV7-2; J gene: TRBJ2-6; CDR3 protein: CASSLRGANVLTF
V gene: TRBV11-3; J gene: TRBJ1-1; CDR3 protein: CASSSQGALDTEAFF
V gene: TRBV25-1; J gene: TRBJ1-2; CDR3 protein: CASRVSTGRGPYGYTF
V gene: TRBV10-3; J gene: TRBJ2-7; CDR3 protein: CAISESRYEQYF
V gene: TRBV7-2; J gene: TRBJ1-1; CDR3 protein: CASSLRSPGQGVTEAFF
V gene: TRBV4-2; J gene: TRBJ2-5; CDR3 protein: CASSQESSTRTETQYF
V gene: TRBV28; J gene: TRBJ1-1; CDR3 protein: CASSFSSRWTEAFF
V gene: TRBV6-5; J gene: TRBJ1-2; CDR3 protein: CASSGRQGQNYGYTF
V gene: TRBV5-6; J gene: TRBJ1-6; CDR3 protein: CASSLGAGLGSPLHF
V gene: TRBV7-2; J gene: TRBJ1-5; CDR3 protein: CASSLEPPLFYQPQHF
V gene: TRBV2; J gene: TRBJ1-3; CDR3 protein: CASSAAGGGGNTIYF
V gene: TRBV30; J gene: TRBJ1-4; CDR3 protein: CAWAMGVGEKLFF
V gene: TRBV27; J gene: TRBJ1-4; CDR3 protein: CASSLKATGWEKLFF
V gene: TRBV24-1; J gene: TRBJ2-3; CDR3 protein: CATSDPSGSRADTQYF
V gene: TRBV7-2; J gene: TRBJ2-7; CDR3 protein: CASSSQREVQYF
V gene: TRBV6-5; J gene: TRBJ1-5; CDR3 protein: CASSYSSAGGGQPQHF
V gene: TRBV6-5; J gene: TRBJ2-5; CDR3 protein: CASQTGTRETQYF
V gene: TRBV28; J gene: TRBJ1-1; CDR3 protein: CASIFSGPEAFF